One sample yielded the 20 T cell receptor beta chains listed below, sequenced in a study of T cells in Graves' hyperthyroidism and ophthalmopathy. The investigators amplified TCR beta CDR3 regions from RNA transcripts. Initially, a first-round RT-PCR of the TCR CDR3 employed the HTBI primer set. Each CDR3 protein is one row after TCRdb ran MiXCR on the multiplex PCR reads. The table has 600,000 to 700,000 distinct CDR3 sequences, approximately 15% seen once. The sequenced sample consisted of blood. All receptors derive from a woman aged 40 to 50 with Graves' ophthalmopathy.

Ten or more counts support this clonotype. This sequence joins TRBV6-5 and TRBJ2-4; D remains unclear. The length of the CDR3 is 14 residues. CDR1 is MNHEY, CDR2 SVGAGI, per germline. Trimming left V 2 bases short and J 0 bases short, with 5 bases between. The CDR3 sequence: CASSYTLAKNIQYF. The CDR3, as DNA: TGTGCCAGCAGTTACACATTAGCCAAAAACATTCAGTACTTC.

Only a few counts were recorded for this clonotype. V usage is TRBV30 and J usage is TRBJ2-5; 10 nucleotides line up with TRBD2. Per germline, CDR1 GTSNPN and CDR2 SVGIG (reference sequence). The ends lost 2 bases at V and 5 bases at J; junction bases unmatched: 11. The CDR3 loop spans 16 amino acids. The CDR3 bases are TGTGCCTGGAGTCTTACTAGCGGGATGAGAGGGGAGACCCAGTACTTC. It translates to CAWSLTSGMRGETQYF.

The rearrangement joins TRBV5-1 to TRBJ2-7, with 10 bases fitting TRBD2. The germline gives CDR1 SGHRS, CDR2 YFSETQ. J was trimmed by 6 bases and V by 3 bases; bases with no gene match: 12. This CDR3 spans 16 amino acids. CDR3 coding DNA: TGCGCCAGCAGCTCCACCCTTTCGCTAGCGGGAGTCGAGCAGTACTTC. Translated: CASSSTLSLAGVEQYF.

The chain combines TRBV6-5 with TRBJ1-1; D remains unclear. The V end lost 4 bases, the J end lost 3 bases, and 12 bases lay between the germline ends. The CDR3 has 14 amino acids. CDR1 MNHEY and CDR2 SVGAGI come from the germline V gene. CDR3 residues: CASSSQVGDTEAFF. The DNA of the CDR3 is TGTGCCAGCAGTTCCCAGGTGGGAGACACTGAAGCTTTCTTT.

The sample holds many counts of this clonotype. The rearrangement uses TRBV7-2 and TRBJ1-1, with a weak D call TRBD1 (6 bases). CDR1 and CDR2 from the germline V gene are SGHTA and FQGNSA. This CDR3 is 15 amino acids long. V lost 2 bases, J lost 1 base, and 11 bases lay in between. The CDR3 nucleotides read TGTGCCAGCAGCTTATTGGGCAGGGGGAACACTGAAGCTTTCTTT. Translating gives CASSLLGRGNTEAFF.

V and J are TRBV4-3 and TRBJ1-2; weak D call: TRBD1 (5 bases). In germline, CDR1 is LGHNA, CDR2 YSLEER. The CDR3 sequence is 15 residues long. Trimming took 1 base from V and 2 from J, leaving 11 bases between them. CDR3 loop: CASSQVTGPNYGYTF. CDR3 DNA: TGCGCCAGCAGCCAAGTTACAGGCCCGAACTATGGCTACACCTTC.

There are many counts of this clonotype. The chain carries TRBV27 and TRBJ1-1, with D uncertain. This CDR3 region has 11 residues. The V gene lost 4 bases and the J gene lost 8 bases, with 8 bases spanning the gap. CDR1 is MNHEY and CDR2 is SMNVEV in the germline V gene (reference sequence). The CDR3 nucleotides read TGTGCCAGCAGTTACCGGACCGAAGCTTTCTTT. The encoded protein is CASSYRTEAFF.

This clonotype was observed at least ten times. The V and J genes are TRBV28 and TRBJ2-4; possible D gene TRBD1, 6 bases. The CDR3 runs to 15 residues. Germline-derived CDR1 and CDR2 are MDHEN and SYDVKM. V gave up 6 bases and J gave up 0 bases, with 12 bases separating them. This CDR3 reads CASSYRVLAKNIQYF. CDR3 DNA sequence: TGTGCCAGCAGCTACAGGGTCCTAGCCAAAAACATTCAGTACTTC. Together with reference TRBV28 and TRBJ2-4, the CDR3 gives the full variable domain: DVKVTQSSRYLVKRTGEKVFLECVQDMDHENMFWYRQDPGLGLRLIYFSYDVKMKEKGDIPEGYSVSREKKERFSLILESASTNQTSMYLCASSYRVLAKNIQYFGAGTRLSVL.

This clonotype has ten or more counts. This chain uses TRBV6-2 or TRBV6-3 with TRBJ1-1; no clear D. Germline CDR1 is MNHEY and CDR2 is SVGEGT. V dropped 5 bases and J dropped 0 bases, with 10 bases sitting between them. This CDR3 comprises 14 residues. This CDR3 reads CASSPYVVNTEAFF. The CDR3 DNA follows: TGTGCCAGCAGTCCCTATGTGGTGAACACTGAAGCTTTCTTT.

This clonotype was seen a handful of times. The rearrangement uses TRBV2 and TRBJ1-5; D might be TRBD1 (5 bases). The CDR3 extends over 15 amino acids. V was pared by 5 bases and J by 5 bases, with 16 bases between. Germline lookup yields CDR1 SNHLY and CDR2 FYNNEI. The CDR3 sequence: CASSPLSGGDQPQHF. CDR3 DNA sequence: TGTGCCAGCAGTCCGCTCTCGGGGGGGGATCAGCCCCAGCATTTT.

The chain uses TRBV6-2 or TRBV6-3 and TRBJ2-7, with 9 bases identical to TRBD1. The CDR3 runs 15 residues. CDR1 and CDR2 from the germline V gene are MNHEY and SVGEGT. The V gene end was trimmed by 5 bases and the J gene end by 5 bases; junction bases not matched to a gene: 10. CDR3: CASSTPGQGYHEQYF. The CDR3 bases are TGTGCCAGCAGTACACCGGGACAGGGTTATCACGAGCAGTACTTC.

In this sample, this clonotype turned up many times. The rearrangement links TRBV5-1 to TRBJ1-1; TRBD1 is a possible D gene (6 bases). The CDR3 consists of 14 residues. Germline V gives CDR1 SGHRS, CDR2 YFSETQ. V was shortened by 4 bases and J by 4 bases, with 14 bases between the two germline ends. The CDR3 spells CASSAGTPITEAFF. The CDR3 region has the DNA TGCGCCAGCAGCGCCGGGACACCCATCACTGAAGCTTTCTTT.

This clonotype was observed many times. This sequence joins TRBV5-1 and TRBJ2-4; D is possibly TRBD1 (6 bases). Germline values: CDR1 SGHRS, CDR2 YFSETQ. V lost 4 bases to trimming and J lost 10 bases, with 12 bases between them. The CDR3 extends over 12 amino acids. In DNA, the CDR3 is TGCGCCAGCAGCAAGGACAGCAGGATTCAGTACTTC. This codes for CASSKDSRIQYF.

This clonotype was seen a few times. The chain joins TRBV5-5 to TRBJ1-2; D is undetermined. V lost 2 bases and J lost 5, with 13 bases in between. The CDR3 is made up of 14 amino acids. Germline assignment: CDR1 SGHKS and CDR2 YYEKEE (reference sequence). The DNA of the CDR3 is TGTGCCAGCAGCTTAAGCGGAGAAGTTTATGGCTACACCTTC. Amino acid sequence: CASSLSGEVYGYTF.

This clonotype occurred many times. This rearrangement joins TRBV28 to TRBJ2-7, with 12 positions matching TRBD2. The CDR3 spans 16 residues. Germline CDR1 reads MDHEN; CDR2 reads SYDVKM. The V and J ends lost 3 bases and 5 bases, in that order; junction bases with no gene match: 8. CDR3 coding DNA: TGTGCCAGCAGTTTCGGTCTAGCGGGAGGGCAGGACGAGCAGTACTTC. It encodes CASSFGLAGGQDEQYF.

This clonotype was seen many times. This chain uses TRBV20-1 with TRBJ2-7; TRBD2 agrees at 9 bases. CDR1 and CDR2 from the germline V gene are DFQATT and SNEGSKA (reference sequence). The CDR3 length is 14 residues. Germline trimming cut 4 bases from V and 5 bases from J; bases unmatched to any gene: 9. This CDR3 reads CSAITVAGDHEQYF. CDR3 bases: TGCAGTGCTATCACGGTAGCGGGAGATCACGAGCAGTACTTC.

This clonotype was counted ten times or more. Here the CDR3 reads CSARAAGSYEQYF. CDR3 nucleotide sequence: TGCAGTGCTAGAGCGGCAGGGTCCTACGAGCAGTACTTC. The V call is TRBV20-1, the J call TRBJ2-7; perhaps TRBD1 as D (5 bases). Germline values: CDR1 DFQATT, CDR2 SNEGSKA (reference sequence). With 1 base removed from V and 1 base from J, the gap between germline ends came to 8 bases. The CDR3 runs to 13 residues.

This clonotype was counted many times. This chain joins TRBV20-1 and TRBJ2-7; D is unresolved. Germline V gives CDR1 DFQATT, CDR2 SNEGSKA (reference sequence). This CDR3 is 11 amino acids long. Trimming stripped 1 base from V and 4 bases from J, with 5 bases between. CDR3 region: CSARGFYEQYF. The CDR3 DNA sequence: TGCAGTGCTAGAGGGTTTTACGAGCAGTACTTC.

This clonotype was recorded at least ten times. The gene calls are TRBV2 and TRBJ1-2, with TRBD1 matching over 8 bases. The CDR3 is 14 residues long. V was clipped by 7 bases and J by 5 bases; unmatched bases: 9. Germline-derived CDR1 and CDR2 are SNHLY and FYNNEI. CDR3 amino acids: CASNIQGEGYGYTF. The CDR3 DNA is TGTGCCAGCAATATACAGGGGGAGGGATATGGCTACACCTTC.

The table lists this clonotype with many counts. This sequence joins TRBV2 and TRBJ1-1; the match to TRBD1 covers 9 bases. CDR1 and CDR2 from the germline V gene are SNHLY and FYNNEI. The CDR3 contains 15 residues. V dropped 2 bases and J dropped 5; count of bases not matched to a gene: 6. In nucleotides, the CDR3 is TGTGCCAGCAGTGAACTTGGACAGGGGTGGACTGAAGCTTTCTTT. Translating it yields CASSELGQGWTEAFF.